Listed below are T cell receptor beta chains from one sample, sequenced in a study of T cell repertoires in ileal Crohn's disease. Sequencing used immunoSEQ multiplex PCR; TCRdb keeps in-frame clones, though not all of them. The sample lists more than 50,000 clones; approximately 88% were seen once. The sample comprised ileal tissue. These receptors were collected from an adult with Crohn's disease. Both conserved end residues are part of each CDR3. A D gene is named only where the DNA matches it firmly. Rows give clone size only sometimes, using once, few, many, or a class for an expanded clone.

abundance	v_gene	j_gene	d_gene	CDR3aa	CDR3nt
-	TRBV7-2	TRBJ1-2	-	CASRRDYGYTF	TGTGCCAGCAGACGAGACTATGGCTACACCTTC
-	TRBV5-1	TRBJ1-2	TRBD1	CASSDRDRPTHGYTF	TGCGCCAGCAGCGACCGGGACAGGCCGACCCATGGCTACACCTTC
-	TRBV11-2	TRBJ1-1	TRBD1	CASSLGRQGDKGAFF	TGTGCCAGCAGCTTGGGCCGCCAGGGGGACAAAGGAGCTTTCTTT
-	TRBV6-1	TRBJ2-7	TRBD1	CASSEGTGGPYEQYF	TGTGCCAGCAGTGAAGGGACAGGGGGACCCTACGAGCAGTACTTC
-	TRBV11-2	TRBJ2-5	-	CASSLDRGTQYF	TGTGCCAGCAGCTTAGATCGCGGGACCCAGTACTTC
-	TRBV28	TRBJ2-1	TRBD1	CASSQTGTGVPHEQFF	TGTGCCAGCAGTCAAACCGGGACAGGGGTTCCTCATGAGCAGTTCTTC
-	TRBV30	TRBJ2-1	-	CAWRPGRSYNEQFF	TGTGCCTGGAGACCAGGGCGTTCCTACAATGAGCAGTTCTTC
-	TRBV5-4	TRBJ2-7	TRBD1	CASSSTGTGSYEQYF	TGTGCCAGCAGTTCAACCGGGACAGGGTCCTACGAGCAGTACTTC
-	TRBV15	TRBJ1-2	-	CATSRDRGRGMSGYGYTF	TGTGCCACCAGCAGAGATCGGGGGAGGGGAATGAGCGGATATGGCTACACCTTC
-	TRBV5-6	TRBJ2-3	-	CASSSRGTDTQYF	TGTGCCAGCAGTTCCAGGGGCACAGATACGCAGTATTTT
-	TRBV30	TRBJ2-1	TRBD2	CAWTVGAGVWNEQFF	TGTGCCTGGACGGTCGGCGCGGGAGTTTGGAATGAGCAGTTCTTC
-	TRBV5-6	TRBJ1-1	-	CASSLRVGTHTEAFF	TGTGCCAGCAGCCTAAGGGTCGGGACACACACTGAAGCTTTCTTT
-	TRBV4-1	TRBJ2-3	TRBD2	CASSRVVSGGGSTDTQYF	TGCGCCAGCAGCCGTGTCGTGTCGGGCGGGGGGTCCACAGATACGCAGTATTTT
-	TRBV9	TRBJ1-1	-	CASSDDGLSTEAFF	TGTGCCAGCAGTGACGACGGACTTAGCACTGAAGCTTTCTTT
-	TRBV27	TRBJ2-3	-	CASSLQDIDTQYF	TGTGCCAGCAGTCTCCAGGATATAGATACGCAGTATTTT
-	TRBV6-4	TRBJ2-7	TRBD1	CASSDGDRGDEQYF	TGTGCCAGCAGTGATGGGGACAGGGGTGATGAGCAGTACTTC
-	TRBV14	TRBJ1-1	-	CASSQETGTEAFF	TGTGCCAGCAGCCAAGAGACAGGCACTGAAGCTTTCTTT
-	TRBV19	TRBJ2-7	-	CASSINRDYEQYF	TGTGCCAGTAGTATCAACAGGGACTACGAGCAGTACTTC
-	TRBV5-1	TRBJ1-6	-	CASTGEGGSPLHF	TGCGCCAGCACCGGGGAGGGTGGTTCACCCCTCCACTTT
once	TRBV7-3	TRBJ1-5	TRBD1	CASSSTGTASNQPQHF	TGTGCCAGCAGCTCGACCGGGACAGCTAGCAATCAGCCCCAGCATTTT
-	TRBV5-5	TRBJ2-3	-	CASSLLGQVTDTQYF	TGTGCCAGCAGCTTATTGGGACAAGTCACAGATACGCAGTATTTT
-	TRBV7-9	TRBJ2-7	-	CASSLSRDYYEQYF	TGTGCCAGCAGCTTAAGTCGCGACTACTACGAGCAGTACTTC
-	TRBV7-3	TRBJ1-1	TRBD1	CASSTGTGGIVNTEAFF	TGTGCCAGCAGCACTGGGACAGGGGGTATCGTGAACACTGAAGCTTTCTTT
-	TRBV20-1	TRBJ1-2	TRBD1	CSAYDRGGYTF	TGCAGTGCTTATGACAGGGGCGGCTACACCTTC
-	TRBV6-6	TRBJ1-5	-	CASSYSGQGSNQPQHF	TGTGCCAGCAGTTACTCGGGTCAGGGAAGCAATCAGCCCCAGCATTTT
-	TRBV5-6	TRBJ2-1	TRBD2	CASSYALTSGYNEQFF	TGTGCCAGCAGTTATGCCCTGACTAGCGGATACAATGAGCAGTTCTTC
few	TRBV2	TRBJ2-6	-	CASTSSFFGANVLTF	TGTGCCAGCACGAGTTCTTTCTTTGGGGCCAACGTCCTGACTTTC
-	TRBV2	TRBJ2-7	TRBD2	CASTGERGARQYF	TGTGCCAGCACCGGCGAGCGGGGGGCCCGGCAGTACTTC
-	TRBV13	TRBJ2-7	-	CASSLGTSAYEQYF	TGTGCCAGCAGCTTAGGGACTAGTGCCTACGAGCAGTACTTC
-	TRBV2	TRBJ2-1	-	CASRVRGTYNEQFF	TGTGCCAGCAGAGTCCGGGGGACCTACAATGAGCAGTTCTTC
-	TRBV9	TRBJ2-1	TRBD2	CASSLAAHEQFF	TGTGCCAGCAGTCTAGCGGCGCACGAGCAGTTCTTC
-	TRBV5-8	TRBJ2-1	-	CASSLNREGEQFF	TGTGCCAGCAGCTTGAACAGGGAAGGTGAGCAGTTCTTC
once	TRBV11-2	TRBJ2-2	TRBD2	CASSQKRGRGNAGELFF	TGTGCCAGCAGCCAGAAACGGGGGAGGGGAAACGCCGGGGAGCTGTTTTTT
-	TRBV5-1	TRBJ1-4	TRBD1	CASSAAAGQGEKLFF	TGCGCCAGCAGCGCCGCCGCGGGACAGGGTGAAAAACTGTTTTTT
-	TRBV4-2	TRBJ1-2	-	CASSQQTSSYGYTF	TGTGCCAGCAGCCAACAGACAAGCTCCTATGGCTACACCTTC
once	TRBV7-9	TRBJ1-5	-	CASSLLQGQPQHF	TGTGCCAGCAGCTTACTACAGGGCCAGCCCCAGCATTTT
few	TRBV7-3	TRBJ1-2	-	CASSASAGYGYTF	TGTGCCAGCAGCGCCTCTGCGGGCTATGGCTACACCTTC
-	TRBV30	TRBJ1-1	-	CAWSRSSGAFF	TGTGCCTGGAGTCGGTCGTCGGGAGCTTTCTTT
-	TRBV27	TRBJ2-1	TRBD2	CASSFGGGANEQFF	TGTGCCAGCAGTTTTGGCGGGGGGGCCAATGAGCAGTTCTTC
-	TRBV19	TRBJ1-5	-	CASRVTVNQPQHF	TGTGCCAGTAGGGTGACAGTCAATCAGCCCCAGCATTTT
-	TRBV4-2	TRBJ2-1	-	CASRPPGESGNEQFF	TGTGCCAGCAGGCCGCCGGGGGAGTCGGGCAATGAGCAGTTCTTC
-	TRBV4-1	TRBJ2-2	-	CASSQVLAANTGELFF	TGCGCCAGCAGCCAAGTTCTTGCGGCGAACACCGGGGAGCTGTTTTTT
-	TRBV11-3	TRBJ2-3	TRBD1	CASSFGGQGEDTQYF	TGTGCCAGCAGCTTTGGGGGACAGGGGGAGGATACGCAGTATTTT
-	TRBV27	TRBJ1-2	-	CASRRPGIDYGYTF	TGTGCCAGCAGACGACCAGGGATCGACTATGGCTACACCTTC
once	TRBV15	TRBJ1-2	TRBD1	CATSTPETGVYGYTF	TGTGCCACCAGCACCCCCGAGACAGGGGTTTATGGCTACACCTTC
-	TRBV5-6	TRBJ2-3	-	CASRLTSTDTQYF	TGTGCCAGCAGGTTGACTAGTACAGATACGCAGTATTTT
-	TRBV19	TRBJ1-2	-	CASSIPGGDYGYTF	TGTGCCAGTAGTATCCCCGGCGGGGACTATGGCTACACCTTC
once	TRBV11-3	TRBJ2-5	TRBD1	CASSSTGWETQYF	TGTGCCAGCAGCTCGACAGGGTGGGAGACCCAGTACTTC
-	TRBV6-1	TRBJ2-1	-	CASRPRVTGYNEQFF	TGTGCCAGCAGACCTCGGGTCACGGGCTACAATGAGCAGTTCTTC
-	TRBV19	TRBJ1-5	TRBD1	CASSPDRWVIAGQPQHF	TGTGCCAGTAGCCCGGACAGGTGGGTCATAGCGGGACAGCCCCAGCATTTT
few	TRBV5-4	TRBJ1-2	-	CASSPSSGGIYGYTF	TGTGCCAGCAGCCCCTCGTCCGGAGGGATCTATGGCTACACCTTC
few	TRBV9	TRBJ2-2	-	CASSSTGELFF	TGTGCCAGCAGCTCGACCGGGGAGCTGTTTTTT
-	TRBV7-9	TRBJ2-3	-	CASSSTGEVRADTQYF	TGTGCCAGCAGCTCCACGGGGGAGGTTCGGGCAGATACGCAGTATTTT
-	TRBV11-2	TRBJ1-3	TRBD1	CASAVQGARGNTIYF	TGTGCCAGTGCGGTCCAGGGGGCGCGAGGAAACACCATATATTTT
-	TRBV4-1	TRBJ1-1	-	CASSQDVGGAFF	TGCGCCAGCAGCCAAGATGTCGGGGGAGCTTTCTTT
-	TRBV5-1	TRBJ2-2	-	CASSRQADTGELFF	TGCGCCAGCAGCCGACAGGCTGACACCGGGGAGCTGTTTTTT
-	TRBV4-2	TRBJ1-1	-	CASSQGGGNTEAFF	TGTGCCAGCAGCCAAGGGGGGGGGAACACTGAAGCTTTCTTT
-	TRBV4-3	TRBJ1-5	-	CASSQDRNQPQHF	TGCGCCAGCAGCCAAGATCGGAATCAGCCCCAGCATTTT
-	TRBV29-1	TRBJ2-5	-	CSVKLAETQYF	TGCAGCGTTAAGTTAGCCGAGACCCAGTACTTC